Below are 20 T cell receptor beta chains sequenced from a single sample in a study of T-cell reconstitution after alpha-beta-depleted transplantation in children. Preparation of the TCRbeta library involved a method that used unique molecular identifiers. TCRdb used MiXCR to reprocess the PCR reads, holding one entry per CDR3 protein. Of hundreds of thousands of distinct CDR3 sequences in the sample, approximately 15% were seen once. The sample here was PBMCs from the stem cell graft donor, taken from the stem cell graft. The receptor set was obtained from a human donor who donated a stem cell graft to a child with acute myeloid leukemia.

The table lists this clonotype with many counts. The chain joins TRBV20-1 to TRBJ1-5; 8 bases line up with TRBD1. The ends lost 1 base at V and 5 bases at J; junction bases unmatched: 10. The germline V gene has CDR1 DFQATT and CDR2 SNEGSKA (reference sequence). CDR3 length: 16 amino acids. CDR3 protein: CSARAPGGAGYQPQHF. Written as DNA, the CDR3 is TGCAGTGCTAGAGCTCCAGGGGGCGCAGGATATCAGCCCCAGCATTTT.

This chain connects TRBV5-5 to TRBJ2-2; unclear D gene. The V end lost 2 bases, the J end lost 3 bases, and 14 bases lay between the germline ends. The CDR3 runs to 16 residues. Germline CDR1 is SGHKS and CDR2 is YYEKEE (reference sequence). The CDR3 loop reads CASSLGPRPDTGELFF. In DNA, the CDR3 is TGTGCCAGCAGCTTAGGTCCCAGGCCTGACACCGGGGAGCTGTTTTTT.

This clonotype was picked up a small number of times. This sequence joins TRBV6-5 and TRBJ2-7, with TRBD1 matching 11 bases. The ends lost 3 bases at V and 2 bases at J; junction bases unmatched: 6. CDR3 size: 16 residues. Germline loops: CDR1 MNHEY, CDR2 SVGAGI. As DNA, the CDR3 is TGTGCCAGCAGTTATCCCCCGGGACAGGGGGCCTACGAGCAGTACTTC. It yields the protein CASSYPPGQGAYEQYF.

This clonotype was observed at least ten times. V and J are TRBV20-1 and TRBJ2-1; no definite D call. The germline V and J ends were trimmed by 4 bases and 4 bases, with 8 bases remaining between them. This CDR3 has 12 residues. The germline V gene encodes CDR1 DFQATT and CDR2 SNEGSKA (reference sequence). CDR3 DNA sequence: TGCAGTGCTACGGGCCCATACAATGAGCAGTTCTTC. Translation: CSATGPYNEQFF.

Ten or more counts support this clonotype. The chain is built from TRBV27 and TRBJ2-7; 8 positions agree with TRBD2. The CDR3 is made up of 14 amino acids. Germline V CDR1 and CDR2: MNHEY, SMNVEV (reference sequence). The J segment lost 5 bases and the V segment lost 3 bases, leaving 6 bases of the junction unmatched. The CDR3 nucleotides read TGTGCCAGCAGTTTTCGCGGGGGGCATGACGAGCAGTACGTC. It yields the protein CASSFRGGHDEQYV.

This clonotype has more than one count but fewer than ten. This chain joins TRBV10-2 and TRBJ1-5, with D perhaps TRBD1 (6 bases). The CDR3 has 16 amino acids. Germline V gene lookup returns CDR1 WSHSY and CDR2 SAAADI. Trimming left V 4 bases short and J 5 bases short, with 18 bases between. CDR3 sequence: CASSGRQGRSDQPQHF. The CDR3 DNA sequence: TGCGCCAGCAGTGGTCGTCAGGGGAGATCAGATCAGCCCCAGCATTTT.

The V gene is TRBV20-1, the J gene TRBJ2-2, with D possibly TRBD2 on 7 matching bases. Deletions cut 2 bases from V and 2 bases from J, with 12 bases between. The germline CDR1 and CDR2 sequences are DFQATT and SNEGSKA (reference sequence). This CDR3 is built from 15 residues. Written as DNA, the CDR3 is TGCAGTGCTAGACGGCGGGGGCTTAACACCGGGGAGCTGTTTTTT. This translates into CSARRRGLNTGELFF.

A few counts support this clonotype. V gene TRBV20-1 combines with J gene TRBJ2-2, with D possibly TRBD1 on 6 matching bases. The CDR3 loop spans 15 amino acids. Germline V CDR1 and CDR2: DFQATT, SNEGSKA (reference sequence). With 4 bases removed from V and 5 bases from J, the gap between germline ends came to 17 bases. CDR3 DNA: TGCAGTGCTAAGAGGGGGAAAAGCTCGACCGGGGAGCTGTTTTTT. Amino acid sequence: CSAKRGKSSTGELFF.

The V and J genes are TRBV28 and TRBJ2-1, with TRBD1 as a possible D gene (6 bases). This CDR3 has 17 residues. Germline V gene sequence: CDR1 MDHEN, CDR2 SYDVKM. Trimming removed 6 bases at V and 0 bases at J, with 18 bases between. This CDR3 reads CASRVPPDRSSYNEQFF. Here the CDR3 DNA reads TGTGCCAGCAGAGTCCCACCGGACAGAAGCTCCTACAATGAGCAGTTCTTC.

This clonotype was observed at least ten times. CDR3: CSATGSGINSPLHF. DNA of the CDR3: TGCAGTGCTACAGGTTCCGGGATCAATTCACCCCTCCACTTT. This chain joins TRBV20-1 and TRBJ1-6; no clear D. This CDR3 contains 14 residues. Germline V gene data show CDR1 as DFQATT and CDR2 as SNEGSKA (reference sequence). V lost 4 bases and J 7 bases, leaving 14 bases between the germline ends.

The V call is TRBV20-1, the J call TRBJ1-6; no clear D. V was clipped by 0 bases and J by 9 bases, with 9 bases between them. The CDR3 consists of 13 residues. Germline lookup yields CDR1 DFQATT and CDR2 SNEGSKA (reference sequence). CDR3: CSARDRRSSPLHF. The CDR3 DNA reads as TGCAGTGCTAGAGATAGGCGGAGTTCACCCCTCCACTTT.

This clonotype was observed a handful of times. The chain combines TRBV18 with TRBJ2-5; 7 nucleotides line up with TRBD1. V lost 5 bases, J lost 2 bases, and 5 bases stayed unmatched. The CDR3 has 14 amino acids. CDR1 KGHSH and CDR2 LQKENI come from the germline V gene. In nucleotides, the CDR3 is TGTGCCAGCTCATTAGGACAGGTTCAAGAGACCCAGTACTTC. It encodes CASSLGQVQETQYF.

This chain connects TRBV11-2 to TRBJ2-7; D gene unclear. The CDR3 is made up of 13 amino acids. CDR1 and CDR2 from the germline V gene are SGHAT and FQNNGV. Trimming pared 2 bases from V and 4 bases from J, leaving 9 bases between. The CDR3 DNA reads as TGTGCCAGCAGCTTAATTGAGTTTTACGAGCAGTACGTC. As protein: CASSLIEFYEQYV.

This chain connects TRBV3-1 to TRBJ2-7; TRBD1 aligns across 11 bases. Germline trimming cut 4 bases from V and 3 bases from J; bases unmatched to any gene: 5. In germline, CDR1 is LGHDT, CDR2 YNNKEL (reference sequence). The length of the CDR3 is 15 residues. The CDR3 spells CASSPWGQGGYEQYF. The CDR3 DNA is TGTGCCAGCAGCCCATGGGGACAGGGGGGCTACGAGCAGTACTTC.

Ten or more counts support this clonotype. This chain links TRBV20-1 with TRBJ2-3, with D maybe TRBD1 (5 bases). The length of the CDR3 is 13 residues. Per germline, CDR1 DFQATT and CDR2 SNEGSKA (reference sequence). V lost 1 base, J lost 6 bases, and 11 bases lay in between. The CDR3 DNA sequence: TGCAGTGCTAGAGTCCACAGGCCGGATACGCAGTATTTT. Protein product: CSARVHRPDTQYF.

Details on this clonotype: This may be a read error: a much more frequent sequence differs by one nucleotide. J is TRBJ2-1 and V is TRBV29-1; TRBD2 agrees at 11 bases. The CDR3 contains 15 residues. V was pared by 8 bases and J by 9 bases, with 15 bases of the junction left unmatched. CDR1 and CDR2 from the germline V gene are SQVTM and ANQGSEA. The CDR3 nucleotides read TGCAGCATTGGGGTAGCGGGGGGGCGGTCGGTTGAGCAGTTCTTC. It encodes CSIGVAGGRSVEQFF.

This clonotype came up many times. The V and J genes are TRBV29-1 and TRBJ2-2, with 8 bases matching TRBD1. The germline CDR1 and CDR2 sequences are SQVTM and ANQGSEA. V lost 3 bases to trimming and J lost 4 bases; unmatched junction nucleotides: 13. CDR3 length: 17 residues. CDR3 in DNA: TGCAGCGTTGATAGTTATTCAGGGGGCTCCAGCACCGGGGAGCTGTTTTTT. This gives the protein CSVDSYSGGSSTGELFF.

This clonotype has ten or more counts. The chain couples TRBV29-1 to TRBJ2-1, with D possibly TRBD2 on 6 matching bases. CDR1 is SQVTM and CDR2 is ANQGSEA in the germline V gene. The length of the CDR3 is 12 residues. The V gene lost 5 bases and the J gene lost 8 bases, with 13 bases spanning the gap. CDR3 nucleotides: TGCAGCGTTACCCGTACGGGGGATGAGCAGTTCTTC. It specifies CSVTRTGDEQFF.

The chain has TRBV12-3 or TRBV12-4 and TRBJ1-1; D unclear. The V end lost 6 bases, the J end lost 3 bases, and 5 bases lay between the germline ends. The CDR3 is 11 residues long. CDR3 residues: CASRGYTEAFF. The CDR3 DNA sequence: TGTGCCAGCAGGGGGTACACTGAAGCTTTCTTT.

This clonotype was observed a handful of times. The chain carries TRBV5-1 and TRBJ2-1; D is unresolved. CDR1 is SGHRS, CDR2 YFSETQ, per germline. CDR3 length: 13 residues. Trimming left V 3 bases short and J 4 bases short, with 8 bases between. The CDR3 nucleotides read TGCGCCAGCAGCTACGGCAGTTACAATGAGCAGTTCTTC. Its protein is CASSYGSYNEQFF.